The 15 T cell receptor beta chains reported below all come from one sample, sequenced in a study of OX40 agonist ivuxolimab in advanced cancers. Some clones are missing from TCRdb's copy, which holds only in-frame ones; the method was immunoSEQ multiplex PCR. Found here are 35,000 to 50,000 clones, 88% of them singletons; the top ten hold roughly 0.98%. The sequences come from CD4+ or CD8+ T cells sorted from blood, collected in a trial of the OX40 agonist ivuxolimab. The receptor set was obtained from an adult with an advanced solid tumor such as melanoma, head and neck, liver or kidney cancer.

The chain has TRBV5-1 and TRBJ2-5; TRBD1 aligns across 7 bases. The V segment lost 0 bases and the J segment 2 bases; nucleotides outside the gene matches: 7. The CDR3 consists of 16 residues. Germline-derived CDR1 and CDR2 are SGHRS and YFSETQ. The CDR3 region has the DNA TGCGCCAGCAGCTTGGCCATGGGACAGACACAAGAGACCCAGTACTTC. Its translation: CASSLAMGQTQETQYF.

The chain recombines TRBV6-9 with TRBJ1-5; D might be TRBD1 (6 bases). Germline CDR1 MNHGY, CDR2 SVAAGI. V was pared by 6 bases and J by 3 bases, with 15 bases between. CDR3 length: 15 residues. CDR3 in amino acids: CASSRQAFDNQPQHF. In nucleotides, the CDR3 is TGTGCCAGCAGCAGACAGGCTTTCGACAATCAGCCCCAGCATTTT.

The gene calls are TRBV19 and TRBJ1-1, with D possibly being TRBD1 (5 bases). Germline lookup yields CDR1 LNHDA and CDR2 SQIVND (reference sequence). V lost 7 bases and J 5 bases, leaving 14 bases between the germline ends. This CDR3 is built from 13 residues. In DNA, the CDR3 is TGTGCCAGTATAAACGACCGGGGGACTGAAGCTTTCTTT. This gives the protein CASINDRGTEAFF.

The chain combines TRBV18 with TRBJ2-7; TRBD2 matches 9 bases. CDR3 size: 16 residues. Germline V gene data show CDR1 as KGHSH and CDR2 as LQKENI. V was clipped by 3 bases and J by 1 base; unmatched bases: 7. As DNA, the CDR3 is TGTGCCAGCTCACCTAGCGGGAGAGGGGCTTCCTACGAGCAGTACTTC. Translation: CASSPSGRGASYEQYF.

The V gene is TRBV11-3, the J gene TRBJ2-1; D may correspond to TRBD1 or TRBD2 (6 bases each). V gave up 2 bases and J gave up 12 bases, with 29 bases separating them. CDR1 SGHNT and CDR2 YENEEA come from the germline V gene. The CDR3 sequence is 18 residues long. The CDR3 coding sequence is TGTGCCAGCAGCTTAAATCTAGGGGGAGGAGTCCCCAGTTCCAGGCAGTTCTTC. Its translation is CASSLNLGGGVPSSRQFF.

V is TRBV6-1 and J is TRBJ2-7; a possible D gene is TRBD2 (5 bases). CDR3 length equals 13 residues. The germline V and J ends were trimmed by 8 bases and 2 bases, with 13 bases remaining between them. Germline CDR1 and CDR2: MNHNS and SASEGT. The chain's CDR3 is CASARERAYEQYF. CDR3 nucleotides: TGTGCCAGCGCCCGGGAAAGGGCCTACGAGCAGTACTTC.

J is TRBJ2-7 and V is TRBV7-2; 9 bases align to TRBD2. Unmatched junction bases numbered 4, after V lost 1 base and J lost 6 bases. The V gene's germline CDR1 is SGHTA and CDR2 FQGNSA. This CDR3 region has 14 residues. The CDR3 spells CASSLGLAGVEQYF. The CDR3 coding sequence is TGTGCCAGCAGCTTAGGGTTAGCGGGAGTCGAGCAGTACTTC.

The rearrangement links TRBV14 to TRBJ2-1; D gene unclear. The CDR3 is 13 amino acids. Between the trimmed V and J ends, which lost 0 bases and 2 bases, there was a span of 2 bases. Germline V gene lookup returns CDR1 SGHDN and CDR2 FVKESK. The CDR3 spells CASSQDTYNEQFF. DNA of the CDR3: TGTGCCAGCAGCCAAGATACCTACAATGAGCAGTTCTTC.

This chain connects TRBV14 to TRBJ2-1, with TRBD2 matching 14 bases. The CDR3 loop spans 16 amino acids. Germline CDR1 is SGHDN and CDR2 is FVKESK. Trimming at V came to 4 bases and at J to 6 bases, leaving 5 bases not matched to a gene. The CDR3 region has the DNA TGTGCCAGCAGCCGGAGACTAGCGGGAGGGCTCAATGAGCAGTTCTTC. Translation: CASSRRLAGGLNEQFF.

This chain uses TRBV28 with TRBJ1-1; the D is unclear. V lost 1 base to trimming and J lost 6 bases, with 9 bases between them. Germline V CDR1 and CDR2: MDHEN, SYDVKM. This CDR3 contains 13 residues. In DNA form, the CDR3 reads TGTGCCAGCAGTTTATCTGGCGGGCCTGAAGCTTTCTTT. Its protein is CASSLSGGPEAFF.

The chain recombines TRBV28 with TRBJ2-7, with 15 positions matching TRBD2. Germline CDR1 MDHEN, CDR2 SYDVKM. The CDR3 covers 17 residues. V trimming: 0 bases; J trimming: 4 bases; junction bases outside the gene matches: 4. CDR3 bases: TGTGCCAGCAGTTTATGGTTCGGGACTAGCGGGGGGTACGAGCAGTACTTC. Its protein is CASSLWFGTSGGYEQYF.

The rearrangement joins TRBV28 to TRBJ2-7, with 10 bases matching TRBD1. With V trimmed by 7 bases and J by 0 bases, 3 bases remained unmatched. Germline V gene data show CDR1 as MDHEN and CDR2 as SYDVKM. CDR3 length: 14 amino acids. The CDR3 spells CASKRTGGSYEQYF. The CDR3 DNA reads as TGTGCCAGCAAAAGGACAGGGGGCTCCTACGAGCAGTACTTC.

The chain links TRBV6-5 to TRBJ2-3; 9 bases align to TRBD1. The CDR3 covers 16 residues. The V gene's germline CDR1 is MNHEY and CDR2 SVGAGI. With V trimmed by 2 bases and J by 4 bases, 7 bases remained unmatched. CDR3 loop: CASSYGRGQGPDTQYF. The CDR3 DNA reads TGTGCCAGCAGTTACGGTAGGGGACAGGGACCAGATACGCAGTATTTT.

The chain uses TRBV10-1 and TRBJ2-5; 11 bases line up with TRBD2. The V gene end was trimmed by 1 base and the J gene end by 1 base; junction bases not matched to a gene: 8. The germline CDR1 and CDR2 sequences are WNHNN and SYGVQD (reference sequence). The CDR3 contains 18 residues. In DNA form, the CDR3 reads TGCGCCAGCAGTGAGTTTTTCCCTAGCGGGAGGCCCCAAGAGACCCAGTACTTC. This translates into CASSEFFPSGRPQETQYF.

The genes are TRBV30 and TRBJ2-1, with no clear D. Trimming removed 5 bases from V and 5 bases from J, with 13 bases in between. CDR1 is GTSNPN, CDR2 SVGIG, per germline (reference sequence). This CDR3 comprises 13 residues. The CDR3 region is CAWDGETNNEQFF. The CDR3 DNA sequence: TGTGCCTGGGACGGCGAGACAAACAATGAGCAGTTCTTC.